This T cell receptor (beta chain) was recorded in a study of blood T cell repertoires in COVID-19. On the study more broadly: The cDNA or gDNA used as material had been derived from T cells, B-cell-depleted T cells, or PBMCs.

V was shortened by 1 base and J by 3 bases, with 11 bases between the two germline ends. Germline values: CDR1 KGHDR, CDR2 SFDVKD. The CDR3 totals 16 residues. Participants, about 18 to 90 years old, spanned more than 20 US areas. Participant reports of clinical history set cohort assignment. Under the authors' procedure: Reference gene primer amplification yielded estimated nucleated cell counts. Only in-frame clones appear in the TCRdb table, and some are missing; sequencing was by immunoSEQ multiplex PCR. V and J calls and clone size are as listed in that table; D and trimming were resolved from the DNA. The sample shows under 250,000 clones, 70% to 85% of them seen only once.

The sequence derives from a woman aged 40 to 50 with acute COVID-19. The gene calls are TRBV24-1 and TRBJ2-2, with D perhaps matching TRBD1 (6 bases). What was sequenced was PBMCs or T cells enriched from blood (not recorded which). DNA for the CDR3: TGTGCCACCAGTGATTTCTCGGACAGCCACACCGGGGAGCTGTTTTTT. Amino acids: CATSDFSDSHTGELFF.